This entry describes one TCR beta chain. There is no known antigen for this receptor. Since a much larger clone is just one base distant, this may be a read error. Systemically healthy Caucasian individuals from Russia, around 39 in total and aged roughly 6 to 100 years, were included as donors. Each donor gave ten milliliters of peripheral blood, collected into EDTA-treated Vacutainer tubes. PBMCs were isolated by Ficoll-Paque density-gradient centrifugation, with at least 6.5 million obtained per sample. Trizol reagent was used to extract total RNA from the PBMCs, yielding at least 6 micrograms per sample. Naive CD45RAhigh/CD27high T cell percentages were measured by flow cytometry on a PBMC aliquot from every donor. This entry is derived from a study of blood T cells in healthy people across ages (dated by TCRdb to between 2014 and 2016). General notes on the study: In model experiments, roughly one uniquely barcoded TCR beta cDNA molecule per two T cells was captured by template switching. The study measured age-related changes in TCR beta repertoire diversity using deep sequencing normalized with unique cDNA molecular identifiers. Four age groups were formed from the donors: young (average about 15 years), middle-aged (around 37), aged (62) and long-lived (less than 85). To avoid experimental bias, donors of different ages were spread randomly across the sequencing lanes. Using the same blood draw, the study looked at two additional independent replicas of 1 million unique cDNA reads for two donors, one aged 18 to 29 and the other aged 80 or older. Points the paper makes about the study in general: As age increased, observed TCR beta diversity per million T cells dropped in a roughly linear way, and a significant reduction was already evident by age about 36. Compared with the aged group, more naive CD4+ T cells, fewer expanded clones and increased TCR diversity were shown by the long-lived group, suggesting age selection. Estimates of total diversity based on one million sequenced T cells were regarded as lower bounds and as underestimates. Because donor CMV infection status was unknown, age-related changes in expanded clonotypes were potentially confounded. A strong correlation was found between observed TCR beta diversity and the percentage of naive T cells measured by flow cytometry. Since profiling was done on bulk unsorted PBMCs, naive and antigen-experienced compartments could not be conclusively compared.

The library relied on 5' RACE. Sequencing took place on an Illumina HiSeq 2500. The second PCR ran for roughly 7 to 11 cycles and used a J-beta primer mix along with a sample-barcoded 5' primer. A unique molecular identifier was introduced onto each TCR beta cDNA molecule by a template-switch 5' adaptor carrying 12 random nucleotides. Each sample yielded at least 3 million CDR3-containing paired-end reads. The Mint cDNA synthesis kit, primed by a TRBC-specific oligonucleotide, was used to synthesize first-strand cDNA from all RNA. All cDNA was treated with uracil-DNA glycosylase and then went through a first 18-cycle PCR with the universal primers M1SS and BC2_uni_R. In the original analysis: Normalization of each sample was performed by random selection of 1 million high-quality reads, each carrying a distinct molecular identifier. Reads with shared molecular identifiers were discarded instead of being binned into consensus sequences. CDR3 identification, clonotype clustering and error correction used MiTCR with a Q25 quality threshold and the strictest error-elimination algorithm. A nonparametric unseen species model with Euler transformation was used to estimate lower-bound total TCR beta diversity. TCRdb handled the public reads itself, with Q25 trimming in fastp and clone calling in MiXCR, and kept productive beta chains. A single entry per CDR3 protein holds the most common genes and DNA from its merged rows. The V and J calls were not made by the authors but by TCRdb's processing. This sample comprises about 650,000 distinct CDR3 sequences, over 40% of them detected only once. Less than 15% of the sample is in the top ten clones.

Its CDR3 holds 16 amino acids, cysteine through phenylalanine. CDR3 DNA only is kept here, 48 bases in frame from base 1. V loses 3 bases, J loses 7 bases, and the germline ends lie 22 bases apart. Specimen: blood. The source of this sequence is a woman at least 80 years old in good health. The chain joins TRBV12-3 or TRBV12-4 to TRBJ2-7; TRBD1 is a weak D gene call, 5 bases matching. The CDR3 has the sequence CASSFLSGFGANEQYF. The nucleotide sequence is TGTGCCAGCAGTTTCCTATCTGGGTTTGGGGCGAATGAGCAGTACTTC.